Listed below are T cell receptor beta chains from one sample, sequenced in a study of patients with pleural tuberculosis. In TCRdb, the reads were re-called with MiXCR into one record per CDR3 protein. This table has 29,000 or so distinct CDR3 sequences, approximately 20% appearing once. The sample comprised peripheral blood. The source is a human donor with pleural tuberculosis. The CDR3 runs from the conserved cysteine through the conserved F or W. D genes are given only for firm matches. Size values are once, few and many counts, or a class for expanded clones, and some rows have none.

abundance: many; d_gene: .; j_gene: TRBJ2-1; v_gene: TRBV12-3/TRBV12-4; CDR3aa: CASSFINEQFF; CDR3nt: TGTGCCAGCAGTTTTATCAATGAGCAGTTCTTC
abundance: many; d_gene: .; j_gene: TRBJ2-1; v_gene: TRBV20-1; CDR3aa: CSARDVKYKQFF; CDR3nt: TGCAGTGCTAGAGATGTAAAATATAAGCAGTTCTTC
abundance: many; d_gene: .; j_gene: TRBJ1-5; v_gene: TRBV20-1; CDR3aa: CSARSEGSNQPQHF; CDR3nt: TGCAGTGCTAGGTCGGAGGGGAGCAATCAGCCCCAGCATTTT
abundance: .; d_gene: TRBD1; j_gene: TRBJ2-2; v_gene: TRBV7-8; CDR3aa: CASSARQGASTGELFF; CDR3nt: TGTGCCAGCAGCGCTCGACAGGGGGCTAGCACCGGGGAGCTGTTTTTT
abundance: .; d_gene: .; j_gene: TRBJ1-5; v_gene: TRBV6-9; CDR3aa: CASSYRGPNQPQHF; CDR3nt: TGTGCCAGCAGCTACCGGGGCCCCAATCAGCCCCAGCATTTT
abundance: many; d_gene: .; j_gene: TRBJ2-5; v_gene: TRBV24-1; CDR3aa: CATSDGTPELGTQYF; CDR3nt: TGTGCCACCAGTGATGGGACACCGGAGCTAGGGACCCAGTACTTC
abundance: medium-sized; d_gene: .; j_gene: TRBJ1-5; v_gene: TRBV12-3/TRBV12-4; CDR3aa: CASSLKGRGNQPQHF; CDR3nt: TGTGCCAGCAGTTTAAAGGGCAGAGGCAATCAGCCCCAGCATTTT
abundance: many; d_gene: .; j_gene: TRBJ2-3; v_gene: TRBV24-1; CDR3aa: CATSDHTEDTQYF; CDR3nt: TGTGCCACCAGTGATCATACAGAAGATACGCAGTATTTT
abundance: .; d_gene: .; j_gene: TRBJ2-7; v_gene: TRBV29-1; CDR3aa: CSASDRSSYEQYF; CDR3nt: TGCAGCGCTAGCGACAGGAGCTCCTACGAGCAGTACTTC
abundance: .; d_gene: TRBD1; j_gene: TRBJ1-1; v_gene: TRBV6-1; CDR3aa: CASSHTGGTEALF; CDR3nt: TGTGCCAGCAGTCATACAGGGGGCACTGAAGCTCTCTTT
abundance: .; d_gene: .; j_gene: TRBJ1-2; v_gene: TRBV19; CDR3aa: CSSIEAGANYGYTF; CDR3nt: TGTTCCAGTATTGAGGCGGGGGCGAACTATGGCTACACCTTC
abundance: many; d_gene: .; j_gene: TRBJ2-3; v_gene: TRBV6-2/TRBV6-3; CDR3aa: CASSYLADVRDTQYF; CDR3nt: TGTGCCAGCAGTTACTTGGCGGACGTGAGAGATACGCAGTATTTT
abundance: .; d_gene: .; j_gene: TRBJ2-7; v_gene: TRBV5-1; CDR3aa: CAIREQIGGAEQYF; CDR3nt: TGCGCCATCAGGGAACAGATCGGGGGCGCCGAGCAGTACTTC
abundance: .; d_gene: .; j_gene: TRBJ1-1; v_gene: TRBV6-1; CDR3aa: CASQRIMSTEAFF; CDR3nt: TGTGCCAGTCAAAGAATCATGAGCACCGAAGCTTTCTTT